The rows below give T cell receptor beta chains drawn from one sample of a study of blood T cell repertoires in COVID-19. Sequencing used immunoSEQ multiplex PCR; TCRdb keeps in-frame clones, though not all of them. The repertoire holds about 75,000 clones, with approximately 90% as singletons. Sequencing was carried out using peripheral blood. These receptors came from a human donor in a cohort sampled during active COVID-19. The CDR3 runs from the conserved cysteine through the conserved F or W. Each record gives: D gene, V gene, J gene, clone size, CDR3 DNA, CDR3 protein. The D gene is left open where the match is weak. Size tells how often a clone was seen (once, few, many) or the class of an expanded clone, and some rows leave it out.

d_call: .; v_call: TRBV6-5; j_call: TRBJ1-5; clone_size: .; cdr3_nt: TGTGCCAGCAGACCAGACAGAAGCAATCAGCCCCAGCATTTT; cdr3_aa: CASRPDRSNQPQHF
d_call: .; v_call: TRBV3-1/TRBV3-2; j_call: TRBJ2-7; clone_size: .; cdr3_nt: TGTGCCAGCAGCCAAGCGGTGCGGCACGAGCAGTACTTC; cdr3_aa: CASSQAVRHEQYF
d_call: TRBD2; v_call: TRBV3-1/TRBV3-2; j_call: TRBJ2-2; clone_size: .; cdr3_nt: TGTGCCAGCAGCCCCCTGCGGGAGCCCACCGGGGAGCTGTTTTTT; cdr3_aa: CASSPLREPTGELFF
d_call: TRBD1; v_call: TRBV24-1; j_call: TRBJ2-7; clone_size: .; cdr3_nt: TGTGCCAGGGTCGGCGGCAGGGGGTACGAGCAGTACTTC; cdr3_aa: CARVGGRGYEQYF
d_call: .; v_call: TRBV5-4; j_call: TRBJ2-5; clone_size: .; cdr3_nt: TGTGCCAGCAGCCATCAGAGGGGGGGCGCGGAGACCCAGTACTTC; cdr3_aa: CASSHQRGGAETQYF
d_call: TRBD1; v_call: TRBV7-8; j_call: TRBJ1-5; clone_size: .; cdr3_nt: TGTGCCAGCAGCTTAGGAAGGGGGCTGAGGAGCAATCAGCCCCAGCATTTT; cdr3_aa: CASSLGRGLRSNQPQHF
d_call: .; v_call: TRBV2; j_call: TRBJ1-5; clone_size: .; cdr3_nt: TGTGCCAGCAGTTTTACAGATGGCCTCAATCAGCCCCAGCATTTT; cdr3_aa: CASSFTDGLNQPQHF
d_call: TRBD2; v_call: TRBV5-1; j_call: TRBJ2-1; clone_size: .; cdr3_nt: TGCGCCAGCAGCCCAAATAGCGGGAGCTCCTACAATGAGCAGTTCTTC; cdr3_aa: CASSPNSGSSYNEQFF
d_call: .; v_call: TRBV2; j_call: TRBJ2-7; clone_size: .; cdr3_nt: TGTGCCAGCACGTTCCGGGGAACCTACGAGCAGTACTTC; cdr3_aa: CASTFRGTYEQYF
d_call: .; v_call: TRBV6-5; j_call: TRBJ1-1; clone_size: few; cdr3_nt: TGTGCCAGCACCAGGACGGGGATCACTGAAGCTTTCTTT; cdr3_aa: CASTRTGITEAFF
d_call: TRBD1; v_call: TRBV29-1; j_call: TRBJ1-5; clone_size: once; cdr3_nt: TGCAGCGTTGAGGACAGGGGAGACAATCAGCCCCAGCATTTT; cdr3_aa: CSVEDRGDNQPQHF
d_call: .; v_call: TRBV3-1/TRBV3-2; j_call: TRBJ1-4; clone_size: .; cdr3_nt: TGTGCCAGCAGCGAGGGGGGGACTAGCCATGTAAAACTGTTTTTT; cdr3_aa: CASSEGGTSHVKLFF
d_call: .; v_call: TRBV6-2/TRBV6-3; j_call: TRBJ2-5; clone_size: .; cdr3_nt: TGTGCCAGCAGTTACGTGACATTGCAAGAGACCCAGTACTTC; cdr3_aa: CASSYVTLQETQYF
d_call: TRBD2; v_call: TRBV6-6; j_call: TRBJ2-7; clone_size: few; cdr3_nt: TGTGCCAGCAGTCCCTCCGGCGGGGGGGCCGCCTACGAGCAGTACTTC; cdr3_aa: CASSPSGGGAAYEQYF
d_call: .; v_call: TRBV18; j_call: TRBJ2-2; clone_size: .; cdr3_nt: TGTGCCAGCTCACCACGTACGGGGAGGAACGGGGAGCTGTTTTTT; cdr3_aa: CASSPRTGRNGELFF
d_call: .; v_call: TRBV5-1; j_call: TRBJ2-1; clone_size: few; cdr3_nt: TGCGCCAGCAGCTTGGCCCCCGGACTACACAATGAGCAGTTCTTC; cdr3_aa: CASSLAPGLHNEQFF
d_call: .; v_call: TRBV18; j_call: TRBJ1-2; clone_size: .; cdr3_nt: TGTGCCAGCTCACCACCCGGCACCGACGACATTCGTCTCTATGGCTACACCTTC; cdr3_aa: CASSPPGTDDIRLYGYTF
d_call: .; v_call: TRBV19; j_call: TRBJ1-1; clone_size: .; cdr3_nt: TGTGCCAGTAGTGGCCTCACGAACACTGAAGCTTTCTTT; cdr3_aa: CASSGLTNTEAFF
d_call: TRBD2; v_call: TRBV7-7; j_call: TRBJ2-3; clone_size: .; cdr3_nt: TGTGCCAGCAGCCTAAGCCTAGCGGGAAACGAGGATACGCAGTATTTT; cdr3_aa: CASSLSLAGNEDTQYF
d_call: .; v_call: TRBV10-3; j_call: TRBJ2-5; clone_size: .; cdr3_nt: TGTGCCGCCTCGACAGAACCAACTCGGGAGACCCAGTACTTC; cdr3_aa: CAASTEPTRETQYF
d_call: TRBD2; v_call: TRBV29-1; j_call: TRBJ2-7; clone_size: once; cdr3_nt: TGCAGCGTCCGGGGGCTAGCGGGAGAATCCTACGAGCAGTACTTC; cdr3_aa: CSVRGLAGESYEQYF
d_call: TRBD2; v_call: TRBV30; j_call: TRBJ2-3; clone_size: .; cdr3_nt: TGTGCCTGGCAACTTGGGGGGGGAACAGATACGCAGTATTTT; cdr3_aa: CAWQLGGGTDTQYF
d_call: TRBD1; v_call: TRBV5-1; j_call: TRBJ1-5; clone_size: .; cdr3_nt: TGCGCCAGCAGCTTGGCCCCCCGGACAGGATGGTCGTGGGATCAGCCCCAGCATTTT; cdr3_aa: CASSLAPRTGWSWDQPQHF
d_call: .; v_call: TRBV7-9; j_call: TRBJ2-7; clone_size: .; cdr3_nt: TGTGCCAGCAGCCGGGACAGACTAGACTACGAGCAGTACTTC; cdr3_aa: CASSRDRLDYEQYF
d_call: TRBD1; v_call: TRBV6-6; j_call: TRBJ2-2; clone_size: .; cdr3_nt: TGTGCCAGCATTGGACAGGGCGGGTCCGGGGAGCTGTTTTTT; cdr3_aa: CASIGQGGSGELFF
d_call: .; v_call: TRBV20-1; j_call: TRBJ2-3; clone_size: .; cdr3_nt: TGCAGTGCGCACAGGGCCGATACGCAGTATTTT; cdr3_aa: CSAHRADTQYF